This is a list of T cell receptor beta chains from one sample in a study of CD8+CD57+ T cells in acquired aplastic anemia. TCRdb used MiXCR to reprocess the reads, holding one entry per CDR3 protein. This sample has more than 70,000 distinct CDR3 sequences, with roughly three quarters found just once. The specimen sequenced was sorted CD4+, CD8+, or CD8+CD57+ T cells (not recorded which) from PBMCs. These receptors were collected from a human donor with aplastic anemia. Both conserved end residues are part of each CDR3.

v_call: TRBV7-6
j_call: TRBJ2-7
cdr3_length: 12
cdr3_aa: CASSLDVDEQYF

v_call: TRBV2
j_call: TRBJ2-5
cdr3_length: 12
cdr3_aa: CASRPDQETQYF

v_call: TRBV11-1
j_call: TRBJ2-1
cdr3_length: 14
cdr3_aa: CASSFRDNSNEQFF

v_call: TRBV29-1
j_call: TRBJ1-1
cdr3_length: 11
cdr3_aa: CSCLVDTEAFF

v_call: TRBV7-8
j_call: TRBJ2-7
cdr3_length: 13
cdr3_aa: CASSIGHGYEQYF

v_call: TRBV15
j_call: TRBJ2-3
cdr3_length: 14
cdr3_aa: CATSSTGGSDTQYF

v_call: TRBV24-1
j_call: TRBJ2-1
cdr3_length: 14
cdr3_aa: CATSDPPGVREQFF

v_call: TRBV20-1
j_call: TRBJ2-5
cdr3_length: 13
cdr3_aa: CSPNSGDQETQYF

v_call: TRBV2
j_call: TRBJ1-5
cdr3_length: 15
cdr3_aa: CASSLHREGSQPQHF

v_call: TRBV10-3
j_call: TRBJ1-5
cdr3_length: 13
cdr3_aa: CATGAGRNQPQHF

v_call: TRBV15
j_call: TRBJ2-5
cdr3_length: 16
cdr3_aa: CATSRSRTGGVKTQYF

v_call: TRBV2
j_call: TRBJ1-2
cdr3_length: 14
cdr3_aa: CASTEQGPNYGYTF

v_call: TRBV7-9
j_call: TRBJ2-7
cdr3_length: 13
cdr3_aa: CASSPGTTHEQYF

v_call: TRBV7-9
j_call: TRBJ2-5
cdr3_length: 14
cdr3_aa: CASSSRTLGETQYF

v_call: TRBV6-4
j_call: TRBJ1-1
cdr3_length: 13
cdr3_aa: CASSAQGNTEAFF

v_call: TRBV5-1
j_call: TRBJ2-7
cdr3_length: 16
cdr3_aa: CASSLGAGDGSYEQYF

v_call: TRBV12-3/TRBV12-4
j_call: TRBJ2-6
cdr3_length: 15
cdr3_aa: CASDRGKGGANVLTF

v_call: TRBV7-9
j_call: TRBJ1-1
cdr3_length: 15
cdr3_aa: CASSFVGKSVTEAFF

v_call: TRBV29-1
j_call: TRBJ1-2
cdr3_length: 12
cdr3_aa: CSGGGVMGGYTF

v_call: TRBV29-1
j_call: TRBJ2-7
cdr3_length: 13
cdr3_aa: CSVNRLYSYEQYF

v_call: TRBV20-1
j_call: TRBJ2-7
cdr3_length: 14
cdr3_aa: CSARRLAGAYEQYF

v_call: TRBV12-3/TRBV12-4
j_call: TRBJ2-7
cdr3_length: 16
cdr3_aa: CASSLRASGIFNEQYF

v_call: TRBV25-1
j_call: TRBJ1-1
cdr3_length: 16
cdr3_aa: CASSGSDGRMKAEAFF

v_call: TRBV2
j_call: TRBJ2-2
cdr3_length: 14
cdr3_aa: CASSEEQGAGELFF

v_call: TRBV29-1
j_call: TRBJ2-7
cdr3_length: 11
cdr3_aa: CSVGWEHEQYF

v_call: TRBV20-1
j_call: TRBJ2-2
cdr3_length: 15
cdr3_aa: CSASSGTGEAGELFF

v_call: TRBV15
j_call: TRBJ1-5
cdr3_length: 12
cdr3_aa: CATSRDEQPQHF

v_call: TRBV20-1
j_call: TRBJ2-5
cdr3_length: 13
cdr3_aa: CSASGRSRETQYF

v_call: TRBV29-1
j_call: TRBJ2-1
cdr3_length: 14
cdr3_aa: CSVEWAGGNNEQFF